The 32 T cell receptor beta chains below all came from one sample that was sequenced in a study of cytomegalovirus exposure and HLA in healthy donors. The assay was immunoSEQ multiplex PCR, and TCRdb's table has in-frame clones only and misses some. The table lists 200,000 to 250,000 clones, roughly nine tenths of them singletons. Input material: PBMCs. The receptors stem from a man in his late teens or twenties in good health and CMV-seropositive.

This chain links TRBV4-1 with TRBJ2-1, with TRBD2 matching 9 bases. The CDR3 runs to 16 residues. Germline V gene lookup returns CDR1 MGHRA and CDR2 YSYEKL. J gave up 4 bases and V 4 bases, and 8 bases lay outside the gene matches. The CDR3 spells CASSPSGGRGYNEQFF. In nucleotides, the CDR3 is TGCGCCAGCAGCCCTAGCGGCGGGAGGGGGTACAATGAGCAGTTCTTC.

The V call is TRBV6-1, the J call TRBJ1-5; TRBD1 is a possible D gene (5 bases). Germline V CDR1 and CDR2: MNHNS, SASEGT. The V and J ends lost 5 bases and 0 bases respectively, with 11 bases between them. This CDR3 region has 15 residues. CDR3 residues: CASSLLRASNQPQHF. The CDR3 DNA sequence: TGTGCCAGCAGTTTACTCAGGGCTAGCAATCAGCCCCAGCATTTT.

The genes are TRBV5-4 and TRBJ1-2, with D possibly TRBD1 on 6 matching bases. The V gene's germline CDR1 is SGHNT and CDR2 YYREEE (reference sequence). CDR3 size: 16 residues. V lost 0 bases, J lost 4 bases, and 16 bases lay in between. For the CDR3, the DNA is TGTGCCAGCAGCTTGGTGGGGCAGGGGCCGGGCTATGGCTACACCTTC. It codes for CASSLVGQGPGYGYTF.

The chain links TRBV5-1 to TRBJ1-1; 9 bases are a match to TRBD1. V lost 3 bases and J lost 4; bases outside the gene matches: 7. The CDR3 is 15 amino acids. CDR1 and CDR2 (germline): SGHRS, YFSETQ. This chain's CDR3 is CASSWTGTGTTEAFF. The CDR3, as DNA: TGCGCCAGCAGCTGGACCGGGACAGGGACCACTGAAGCTTTCTTT.

The J gene is TRBJ2-6, the V gene TRBV4-1; D is uncertain. V shed 1 base and J shed 4 bases, with 2 bases lying between them. The CDR3 has 13 residues. Germline CDR1 and CDR2: MGHRA and YSYEKL. This chain's CDR3 is CASSQGGANVLTF. The DNA of the CDR3 is TGCGCCAGCAGCCAAGGCGGGGCCAACGTCCTGACTTTC.

This clone was counted a single time. This sequence joins TRBV30 and TRBJ2-7; D is unclear. Trimming left V 1 base short and J 1 base short, with 11 bases between. CDR1 and CDR2 (germline): GTSNPN, SVGIG (reference sequence). This CDR3 is built from 14 residues. CDR3 DNA: TGTGCCTGGAGTGGAGGTCTCGGGTCCTACGAGCAGTACTTC. Protein product: CAWSGGLGSYEQYF.

In this sample, this clone turned up once. The chain combines TRBV19 with TRBJ1-2; TRBD1 matches at 7 bases. The junction had 10 bases not matched to a gene; V was cut back by 6 bases and J by 6 bases. CDR1 LNHDA and CDR2 SQIVND come from the germline V gene (reference sequence). This CDR3 has 14 amino acids. The CDR3 DNA sequence: TGTGCCAGTAGCACCCCACACAGGGGAAATGGCTACACCTTC. It translates to CASSTPHRGNGYTF.

V gene TRBV5-6 combines with J gene TRBJ2-5; D gene unclear. Germline-derived CDR1 and CDR2 are SGHDT and YYEEEE. Between the trimmed V and J ends, which lost 5 bases and 3 bases, there was a span of 11 bases. The CDR3 runs to 13 residues. This CDR3 is CASSHETKETQYF. CDR3 DNA sequence: TGTGCCAGCAGTCATGAAACGAAAGAGACCCAGTACTTC.

The rearrangement links TRBV6-5 to TRBJ2-7; D is unresolved. The germline CDR1 and CDR2 sequences are MNHEY and SVGAGI. The CDR3 is 11 amino acids. V was trimmed by 0 bases and J by 7 bases, leaving 4 bases between them. This CDR3 reads CASSYSGEQYF. CDR3 DNA sequence: TGTGCCAGCAGTTACTCAGGAGAGCAGTACTTC.

The chain is built from TRBV6-4 and TRBJ1-2; no firm D call. This CDR3 region has 12 residues. Germline CDR1 is MRHNA and CDR2 is SNTAGT. The V and J ends lost 2 bases and 4 bases respectively, with 5 bases between them. CDR3 sequence: CASSDGPYGYTF. In DNA, the CDR3 is TGTGCCAGCAGTGACGGGCCCTATGGCTACACCTTC.

V usage is TRBV18 and J usage is TRBJ1-1, with D unresolved. This CDR3 contains 13 residues. Per the germline V gene, CDR1 is KGHSH and CDR2 is LQKENI. V was pared by 5 bases and J by 1 base, with 8 bases between. CDR3 DNA sequence: TGTGCCAGCTCAGGGTCAGGGAACACTGAAGCTTTCTTT. Amino acid sequence: CASSGSGNTEAFF.

V is TRBV28 and J is TRBJ2-7; 8 bases map to TRBD2. V was pared by 1 base and J by 2 bases, with 13 bases of the junction left unmatched. Germline CDR1 and CDR2: MDHEN and SYDVKM. There are 18 residues in the CDR3. In DNA form, the CDR3 reads TGTGCCAGCAGTTTATCCGGCATAAGTTCCGGGGGGGCCTACGAGCAGTACTTC. Its protein is CASSLSGISSGGAYEQYF.

The J gene is TRBJ1-2, the V gene TRBV25-1; the D gene is possibly TRBD1 (5 bases). V dropped 4 bases and J dropped 8 bases, with 8 bases sitting between them. The CDR3 contains 11 residues. The germline CDR1 and CDR2 sequences are MGHDK and SYGVNS. The DNA of the CDR3 is TGTGCCAGCAGTGCAGGGCGCGGCTACACCTTC. Encoded protein: CASSAGRGYTF.

This chain links TRBV6-1 with TRBJ2-3; unclear D gene. Deletions cut 2 bases from V and 2 bases from J, with 11 bases between. The CDR3 runs to 15 residues. Germline V gene sequence: CDR1 MNHNS, CDR2 SASEGT. CDR3 loop: CASSELLFDTDTQYF. CDR3 DNA sequence: TGTGCCAGCAGTGAATTATTATTCGACACAGATACGCAGTATTTT.

The gene calls are TRBV7-8 and TRBJ2-1; D not resolved. From germline, CDR1 is SGHVS and CDR2 FQNEAQ. CDR3 length: 11 residues. V was shortened by 10 bases and J by 10 bases, with 14 bases between the two germline ends. CDR3 DNA sequence: TGTGCCACCCTCAGATTGGGGGAGCAGTTCTTC. Translated, it gives CATLRLGEQFF.

The chain uses TRBV27 and TRBJ2-3, with TRBD1 matching 11 bases. This CDR3 is built from 14 residues. The V segment lost 4 bases and the J segment 4 bases; nucleotides outside the gene matches: 1. The germline V gene has CDR1 MNHEY and CDR2 SMNVEV (reference sequence). The CDR3 DNA reads TGTGCCAGCAGTTGGGGACAGGGGGCAGATACGCAGTATTTT. Amino acids: CASSWGQGADTQYF.

The chain employs TRBV12-1 and TRBJ2-1; TRBD1, as called in the table, went unchecked against the DNA. TRBV12-1 is tagged as a pseudogene. The CDR3 loop spans 14 amino acids. CDR3: CASIKWTADSVQFF. CDR3 DNA sequence: TGTGCCAGCATCAAATGGACGGCTGACAGCGTGCAGTTCTTC.

The V gene is TRBV13, the J gene TRBJ2-7, with TRBD1 as a possible D gene (6 bases). Germline CDR1 PRHDT, CDR2 FYEKMQ (reference sequence). The CDR3 is made up of 15 amino acids. Trimming pared 4 bases from V and 5 bases from J, leaving 18 bases between. CDR3 sequence: CASSSSGVGIHEQYF. The CDR3 coding sequence is TGTGCCAGCAGCTCCTCAGGGGTGGGAATCCACGAGCAGTACTTC.

This clone was counted between two and nine times. The same CDR3 arises from other DNA sequences in this sample as well. This chain links TRBV30 with TRBJ1-2; no clear D. V lost 0 bases and J 4 bases, leaving 6 bases between the germline ends. Germline CDR1 reads GTSNPN; CDR2 reads SVGIG (reference sequence). The CDR3 runs 12 residues. This chain's CDR3 is CAWSVQGYGYTF. DNA for the CDR3: TGTGCCTGGAGTGTACAAGGCTATGGCTACACCTTC.

This chain uses TRBV11-1 with TRBJ1-1; 10 bases are shared with TRBD1. CDR1 is SGHAT, CDR2 FQDESV, per germline (reference sequence). V shed 0 bases, J shed 0 bases, and the junction held 4 bases outside the gene matches. The CDR3 length is 17 residues. This CDR3 is CASSLAGTGVLNTEAFF. For the CDR3, the DNA is TGTGCCAGCAGCTTAGCCGGGACAGGGGTTTTGAACACTGAAGCTTTCTTT. The full variable domain, in which reference TRBV11-1 and TRBJ1-1 provide the parts outside the CDR3, is EAEVAQSPRYKITEKSQAVAFWCDPISGHATLYWYRQILGQGPELLVQFQDESVVDDSQLPKDRFSAERLKGVDSTLKIQPAELGDSAMYLCASSLAGTGVLNTEAFFGQGTRLTVV.

This clone was found once. The J gene is TRBJ2-7, the V gene TRBV15; D call uncertain. Deletions cut 4 bases from V and 2 bases from J, with 15 bases between. CDR1 and CDR2 from the germline V gene are LNHNV and YYDKDF (reference sequence). This CDR3 contains 15 residues. DNA for the CDR3: TGTGCCACCAGCATTGGACGGCTGGGAACCTACGAGCAGTACTTC. Translated, it gives CATSIGRLGTYEQYF.

The V call is TRBV2, the J call TRBJ1-2, with 7 bases lining up with TRBD1. V was pared by 6 bases and J by 6 bases, with 7 bases of the junction left unmatched. The CDR3 loop spans 13 amino acids. Per the germline V gene, CDR1 is SNHLY and CDR2 is FYNNEI. CDR3 nucleotides: TGTGCCAGCAGCCCGGGACAGTTAAATGGCTACACCTTC. This codes for CASSPGQLNGYTF.

This chain uses TRBV27 with TRBJ2-7, with 10 bases fitting TRBD2. Losses at the gene ends were 4 bases for V and 7 bases for J; bases not matched to a gene: 4. CDR3 length: 13 amino acids. The germline V gene encodes CDR1 MNHEY and CDR2 SMNVEV (reference sequence). CDR3 in DNA: TGTGCCAGCAGTTCGGGACTAGCGAATGAGCAGTACTTC. This sequence encodes CASSSGLANEQYF.

This chain links TRBV7-2 with TRBJ2-7, with D hard to call. This CDR3 comprises 14 residues. In germline, CDR1 is SGHTA, CDR2 FQGNSA. V lost 3 bases, J lost 6 bases, and 15 bases lay in between. CDR3 in DNA: TGTGCCAGCAGCTTGGTAAGGCTGACTGCCGAGCAGTACTTC. This gives the protein CASSLVRLTAEQYF.

The chain recombines TRBV2 with TRBJ1-1, with no clear D. Germline V gives CDR1 SNHLY, CDR2 FYNNEI. The CDR3 has 14 amino acids. Trimming removed 5 bases from V and 3 bases from J, with 13 bases in between. CDR3 loop: CASSRRVFDTEAFF. The CDR3 DNA reads TGTGCCAGCAGTCGCCGTGTCTTTGACACTGAAGCTTTCTTT.

CDR3: CASSYSQETQYF. The CDR3 nucleotides read TGTGCCAGCAGTTACTCCCAAGAGACCCAGTACTTC. V and J are TRBV6-5 and TRBJ2-5, with unresolved D. The germline V gene has CDR1 MNHEY and CDR2 SVGAGI. The CDR3 loop spans 12 amino acids. V shed 0 bases and J shed 1 base, with 0 bases lying between them.

The V call is TRBV5-1, the J call TRBJ2-7; D may match TRBD1 or TRBD2 (5 bases each). V was shortened by 4 bases and J by 3 bases, with 20 bases between the two germline ends. The CDR3 runs to 16 residues. Germline loops: CDR1 SGHRS, CDR2 YFSETQ. CDR3 region: CASSLSVLFDSYEQYF. For the CDR3, the DNA is TGCGCCAGCAGCCTTAGCGTCCTCTTCGACAGCTACGAGCAGTACTTC.

A few counts support this clone. The genes are TRBV29-1 and TRBJ2-7, with 10 bases fitting TRBD2. The ends lost 5 bases at V and 2 bases at J; junction bases unmatched: 3. This CDR3 comprises 13 residues. The V gene's germline CDR1 is SQVTM and CDR2 ANQGSEA. The CDR3, as DNA: TGCAGCGTTCTACTAGCGGGGACCTACGAGCAGTACTTC. It codes for CSVLLAGTYEQYF.

V is TRBV6-1 and J is TRBJ2-1; 7 bases agree with TRBD2. Germline trimming cut 1 base from V and 2 bases from J; bases unmatched to any gene: 2. The V gene's germline CDR1 is MNHNS and CDR2 SASEGT. This CDR3 spans 15 amino acids. The CDR3 protein is CASSEGGTTYNEQFF. The CDR3 bases are TGTGCCAGCAGTGAAGGGGGGACTACCTACAATGAGCAGTTCTTC.

The gene calls are TRBV6-5 and TRBJ1-2; no clear D. V was trimmed by 0 bases and J by 7 bases, leaving 12 bases between them. Germline values: CDR1 MNHEY, CDR2 SVGAGI. This CDR3 comprises 14 residues. CDR3 nucleotides: TGTGCCAGCAGTTACTCCCCCCAGGTTCGTGGCTACACCTTC. It encodes CASSYSPQVRGYTF.

This chain uses TRBV6-1 with TRBJ1-4; D remains unclear. The CDR3 totals 11 residues. Germline V CDR1 and CDR2: MNHNS, SASEGT. V gave up 3 bases and J gave up 10 bases, with 6 bases separating them. The CDR3 loop reads CASSDRAKLFF. For the CDR3, the DNA is TGTGCCAGCAGTGACCGGGCAAAACTGTTTTTT.

V usage is TRBV30 and J usage is TRBJ1-1; D unresolved. Germline CDR1 GTSNPN, CDR2 SVGIG (reference sequence). V lost 2 bases and J lost 1, with 8 bases in between. CDR3 length: 13 residues. The CDR3 bases are TGTGCCTGGAGTATGACAACGAACACTGAAGCTTTCTTT. This translates into CAWSMTTNTEAFF.